Detailed here is one T cell receptor (beta chain). The data originate from a study of T cell responses to AZD1222 COVID-19 vaccine. After removal of 2 bases from V and 3 bases from J, the junction contained 13 bases not matched to a gene. The CDR3 covers 18 residues. Germline CDR1 and CDR2: SGHRS and YFSETQ. Some clones are missing from TCRdb's copy, which holds only in-frame ones; the method was immunoSEQ multiplex PCR. The sample shows 72,000 or so clones, over 85% of them seen only once. The material was peripheral blood, obtained on day 0 of AZD1222 vaccination. The V gene is TRBV5-1, the J gene TRBJ2-7, with TRBD2 matching over 11 bases. The sequence was collected from an adult in good health. CDR3 residues: CASSFSGRANIRVYEQYF. DNA for the CDR3: TGCGCCAGCAGCTTTAGCGGGAGGGCCAACATCAGGGTCTACGAGCAGTACTTC.